A single sample is the source of the 32 T cell receptor beta chains below, sequenced in a study of CD4 T cells in relation to SARS-CoV-2 and coronaviruses. Before the COVID-19 pandemic, during about 2011-2019, CD4+ T cells were taken from unexposed donors. The cells were cultured for approximately ten days before CD4+ T cells were isolated. No antigen has been identified for these receptors. The repertoire was sequenced with immunoSEQ multiplex PCR; TCRdb's copy has only in-frame clones and lacks some. The sample includes about 19,000 clones, more than 60% of them seen just once. The sample comprised CD4+ T cells from PBMCs, cultured in vitro. These receptors all stem from a human donor in good health.

The gene calls are TRBV10-3 and TRBJ2-4; the D gene is possibly TRBD1 (7 bases). Germline V gene data show CDR1 as ENHRY and CDR2 as SYGVKD. V was clipped by 6 bases and J by 5 bases, with 14 bases between them. There are 14 residues in the CDR3. The CDR3 sequence is CAISRGDRENIQYF. CDR3 DNA sequence: TGTGCCATCAGCAGGGGGGATCGCGAAAACATTCAGTACTTC.

In its sample, this clone was seen once. This chain uses TRBV9 with TRBJ2-2, with D perhaps matching TRBD1 (5 bases). The V gene's germline CDR1 is SGDLS and CDR2 YYNGEE. V lost 1 base and J 6 bases, leaving 10 bases between the germline ends. This CDR3 is built from 14 residues. The DNA for the CDR3 is TGTGCCAGCAGCGTAAGGGGCCGGGCCGGGGAGCTGTTTTTT. Translated: CASSVRGRAGELFF. Together with reference TRBV9 and TRBJ2-2, the CDR3 gives the full variable domain: DSGVTQTPKHLITATGQRVTLRCSPRSGDLSVYWYQQSLDQGLQFLIQYYNGEERAKGNILERFSAQQFPDLHSELNLSSLELGDSALYFCASSVRGRAGELFFGEGSRLTVL.

There are a few counts of this clone. V usage is TRBV4-1 and J usage is TRBJ1-6; a weak D match, TRBD1 (5 bases). The CDR3 runs to 19 residues. CDR1 MGHRA and CDR2 YSYEKL come from the germline V gene. With 4 bases removed from V and 0 bases from J, the gap between germline ends came to 19 bases. CDR3 nucleotides: TGCGCCAGCAGCCCCCAGGGCATTAAGACAAGCTCCTATAATTCACCCCTCCACTTT. It codes for CASSPQGIKTSSYNSPLHF.

The chain joins TRBV2 to TRBJ2-3; 8 bases map to TRBD2. J lost 3 bases, V lost 4 bases, and 6 bases had no gene match. Germline V gene data show CDR1 as SNHLY and CDR2 as FYNNEI. The CDR3 totals 15 residues. In DNA, the CDR3 is TGTGCCAGCAGTGGGGGACTAGTGAGGACAGATACGCAGTATTTT. Amino acids: CASSGGLVRTDTQYF.

J is TRBJ2-3 and V is TRBV11-2; D is undetermined. V was cut by 6 bases and J by 2 bases, with 12 bases left in between. Per germline, CDR1 SGHAT and CDR2 FQNNGV. The CDR3 loop spans 14 amino acids. The CDR3 reads CASSRGVDTDTQYF. DNA of the CDR3: TGTGCCAGCAGTCGAGGAGTAGACACAGATACGCAGTATTTT.

J is TRBJ1-2 and V is TRBV18; D is perhaps TRBD1 (5 bases). Germline V CDR1 and CDR2: KGHSH, LQKENI. The length of the CDR3 is 16 residues. The V end lost 4 bases, the J end lost 0 bases, and 15 bases lay between the germline ends. In nucleotides, the CDR3 is TGTGCCAGCTCACTCAACCGGGACGGAGCTAACTATGGCTACACCTTC. It codes for CASSLNRDGANYGYTF.

J is TRBJ1-2 and V is TRBV2; D might be TRBD1 (5 bases). CDR3 length equals 14 residues. V lost 2 bases and J 2 bases, leaving 9 bases between the germline ends. CDR1 and CDR2 (germline): SNHLY, FYNNEI. CDR3: CASSERDRNYGYTF. CDR3 sequence (DNA): TGTGCCAGCAGTGAAAGGGACCGAAACTATGGCTACACCTTC.

J is TRBJ1-2 and V is TRBV6-6; TRBD1 matches at 10 bases. CDR1 is MNHNY and CDR2 is SVGAGI in the germline V gene (reference sequence). The CDR3 is 17 residues long. With 6 bases clipped from V and 2 bases from J, the junction kept 12 bases outside the gene matches. The CDR3 DNA reads as TGTGCCAGCAGGCGATCCGGGACAGGGGCCCGCAACTATGGCTACACCTTC. Its protein product is CASRRSGTGARNYGYTF.

The chain is built from TRBV2 and TRBJ2-1; tentative D call: TRBD1 (6 bases). The V end lost 8 bases, the J end lost 9 bases, and 17 bases lay between the germline ends. The length of the CDR3 is 13 residues. Per germline, CDR1 SNHLY and CDR2 FYNNEI. DNA of the CDR3: TGTGCCAGCGTCTCGGCAGGGGAGTTTGAGCAGTTCTTC. It specifies CASVSAGEFEQFF. The full variable domain, completed using reference TRBV2 and TRBJ2-1, is EPEVTQTPSHQVTQMGQEVILRCVPISNHLYFYWYRQILGQKVEFLVSFYNNEISEKSEIFDDQFSVERPDGSNFTLKIRSTKLEDSAMYFCASVSAGEFEQFFGPGTRLTVL.

The gene calls are TRBV7-2 and TRBJ2-2; D might be TRBD1 (6 bases). Trimming left V 4 bases short and J 7 bases short, with 13 bases between. Germline V gene lookup returns CDR1 SGHTA and CDR2 FQGNSA. The CDR3 length is 14 residues. The CDR3 loop is CASSYRAPLGELFF. Written as DNA, the CDR3 is TGTGCCAGCAGCTACAGGGCACCACTCGGGGAGCTGTTTTTT.

CDR3 sequence: CASRSGTGGSPLHF. The CDR3 DNA sequence: TGTGCCAGCAGGTCCGGGACAGGGGGGTCACCCCTCCACTTT. The rearrangement joins TRBV6-5 to TRBJ1-6; 11 nucleotides align to TRBD1. The CDR3 has 14 amino acids. V dropped 6 bases and J dropped 10; count of bases not matched to a gene: 5. The germline CDR1 and CDR2 sequences are MNHEY and SVGAGI.

The chain links TRBV6-5 to TRBJ1-2; 7 bases line up with TRBD1. CDR3 length: 15 amino acids. From germline, CDR1 is MNHEY and CDR2 SVGAGI. The V segment lost 6 bases and the J segment 2 bases; nucleotides outside the gene matches: 9. CDR3 residues: CASRGAETGNYGYTF. In DNA, the CDR3 is TGTGCCAGCAGGGGGGCAGAGACAGGGAACTATGGCTACACCTTC.

This chain connects TRBV6-5 to TRBJ2-7; 8 bases line up with TRBD1. V lost 3 bases, J lost 6 bases, and 7 bases stayed unmatched. This CDR3 is built from 14 residues. Germline V lookup: CDR1 MNHEY, CDR2 SVGAGI. Here the CDR3 reads CASSYSRDRREQYF. DNA of the CDR3: TGTGCCAGCAGTTATAGCCGGGACAGGCGCGAGCAGTACTTC.

The V gene is TRBV12-3 or TRBV12-4, the J gene TRBJ2-5, with D possibly matching TRBD2 (6 bases). V was cut by 6 bases and J by 1 base, with 9 bases left in between. There are 13 residues in the CDR3. The CDR3 region is CASSLSGQETQYF. Here the CDR3 DNA reads TGTGCCAGCAGCCTTAGCGGCCAAGAGACCCAGTACTTC.

This clone was seen a handful of times. The genes are TRBV6-2 or TRBV6-3 and TRBJ2-7; TRBD2 might be the D (5 bases). The CDR3 extends over 15 amino acids. Per the germline V gene, CDR1 is MNHEY and CDR2 is SVGEGT. V lost 2 bases to trimming and J lost 3 bases, with 14 bases between them. The CDR3 DNA reads TGTGCCAGCAGTTACGAACTAGTCCCAGGCTACGAGCAGTACTTC. Translated, it gives CASSYELVPGYEQYF.

The rearrangement links TRBV6-5 to TRBJ2-7, with D hard to call. Germline V gives CDR1 MNHEY, CDR2 SVGAGI. Trimming shortened V by 5 bases and J by 3 bases, and 5 bases separated the two germline ends. The CDR3 sequence is 11 residues long. The CDR3 DNA reads TGTGCCAGCAGTCAGCACTACGAGCAGTACTTC. Translated, it gives CASSQHYEQYF.

This clone was detected only a few times. DNA of the CDR3: TGCGCCAGCAGCCAAGTGCAGGGGCTCGGCTACACCTTC. It yields the protein CASSQVQGLGYTF. The chain employs TRBV4-1 and TRBJ1-2; possible D gene TRBD1, 6 bases. Per the germline V gene, CDR1 is MGHRA and CDR2 is YSYEKL. V was clipped by 1 base and J by 8 bases, with 11 bases between them. CDR3 length: 13 residues.

The chain combines TRBV7-9 with TRBJ1-5; 10 bases agree with TRBD1. J was trimmed by 4 bases and V by 3 bases; bases with no gene match: 0. CDR3 length equals 14 residues. Germline CDR1 SEHNR, CDR2 FQNEAQ (reference sequence). The CDR3 region is CASSLDRGNQPQHF. In nucleotides, the CDR3 is TGTGCCAGCAGCTTGGACAGGGGGAATCAGCCCCAGCATTTT.

The rearrangement joins TRBV5-1 to TRBJ1-4, with no clear D. The germline V gene encodes CDR1 SGHRS and CDR2 YFSETQ. The CDR3 totals 13 residues. Trimming took off 3 bases at V and 4 bases at J, with 7 bases between the two ends. CDR3 loop: CASSSDLNEKLFF. CDR3 sequence (DNA): TGCGCCAGCAGCTCTGACCTTAATGAAAAACTGTTTTTT.

V is TRBV9 and J is TRBJ2-2; TRBD2 might be the D (5 bases). Germline CDR1 and CDR2: SGDLS and YYNGEE. This CDR3 is 15 amino acids long. Between the trimmed V and J ends, which lost 1 base and 3 bases, there was a span of 10 bases. CDR3 in DNA: TGTGCCAGCAGCGTACGGGGATTGGACACCGGGGAGCTGTTTTTT. Its translation: CASSVRGLDTGELFF. Looking up the rest from reference TRBV9 and TRBJ2-2 gives the full variable domain: DSGVTQTPKHLITATGQRVTLRCSPRSGDLSVYWYQQSLDQGLQFLIQYYNGEERAKGNILERFSAQQFPDLHSELNLSSLELGDSALYFCASSVRGLDTGELFFGEGSRLTVL.

V and J are TRBV6-6 and TRBJ1-1; no definite D call. Trimming removed 3 bases from V and 8 bases from J, with 16 bases in between. The CDR3 consists of 14 residues. Germline V gives CDR1 MNHNY, CDR2 SVGAGI (reference sequence). The CDR3 is CASSYKPRTAEAFF. The CDR3 DNA is TGTGCCAGCAGTTATAAACCTCGGACTGCCGAAGCTTTCTTT.

The rearrangement joins TRBV11-3 to TRBJ2-1, with D maybe TRBD1 (5 bases). The CDR3 has 13 residues. Looked up from germline, CDR1 is SGHNT and CDR2 is YENEEA. V was trimmed by 3 bases and J by 4 bases, leaving 7 bases between them. The CDR3 DNA reads TGTGCCAGCAGCTTTCAGGGTTACAATGAGCAGTTCTTC. Its protein is CASSFQGYNEQFF.

By sample share, this clone is medium-sized. The V gene is TRBV21-1, the J gene TRBJ1-6. TRBV21-1 is classified as a pseudogene. There are 14 residues in the CDR3. This chain's CDR3 is CASVGGSYNSPLHF. For the CDR3, the DNA is TGTGCCAGCGTAGGTGGCTCCTATAATTCACCCCTCCACTTT.

This clone showed up just a few times. The genes are TRBV28 and TRBJ1-2, with D perhaps matching TRBD1 (5 bases). The V end was cut by 5 bases, the J end by 4 bases, with 14 bases between. Germline assignment: CDR1 MDHEN and CDR2 SYDVKM. The CDR3 spans 14 residues. The CDR3 sequence: CASSPTARGYGYTF. The CDR3 nucleotides read TGTGCCAGCAGTCCGACAGCGAGGGGCTATGGCTACACCTTC.

The chain links TRBV18 to TRBJ2-1, with D perhaps being TRBD1 or TRBD2 (5 bases each). Germline lookup yields CDR1 KGHSH and CDR2 LQKENI. The CDR3 is 15 residues long. V dropped 3 bases and J dropped 7 bases, with 16 bases sitting between them. The CDR3 reads CASSPTVGTRNEQFF. The CDR3 DNA follows: TGTGCCAGCTCACCCACCGTCGGGACCCGAAATGAGCAGTTCTTC.

The chain is built from TRBV29-1 and TRBJ1-5, with unresolved D. The CDR3 covers 12 residues. From germline, CDR1 is SQVTM and CDR2 ANQGSEA. CDR3 bases: TGCAGTGTCTCCGGCTTCAATCAGCCCCAGCATTTT. Translating it yields CSVSGFNQPQHF.

This rearrangement joins TRBV5-1 to TRBJ2-3; D possibly corresponds to TRBD1 (5 bases). Trimming took 4 bases from V and 0 from J, leaving 12 bases between them. Germline loops: CDR1 SGHRS, CDR2 YFSETQ. CDR3 length: 15 residues. The CDR3 loop is CASSLTTASTDTQYF. The CDR3 DNA reads as TGCGCCAGCAGCCTTACGACAGCTAGCACAGATACGCAGTATTTT.

CDR3 nucleotide sequence: TGTGCCAGCAGCCAGGGACAGGGGGTGGTTGGAAACACCATATATTTT. Its translation is CASSQGQGVVGNTIYF. The chain recombines TRBV5-6 with TRBJ1-3, with 11 bases matching TRBD1. CDR3 size: 16 residues. V lost 4 bases to trimming and J lost 3 bases; unmatched junction nucleotides: 6. CDR1 is SGHDT and CDR2 is YYEEEE in the germline V gene.

The V gene is TRBV7-2, the J gene TRBJ1-3, with D possibly being TRBD1 (6 bases). Germline assignment: CDR1 SGHTA and CDR2 FQGNSA. The CDR3 has 16 residues. V was clipped by 5 bases and J by 2 bases, with 16 bases between them. CDR3 bases: TGTGCCAGCAGCCCGCAGGGGTCGGGGGCTGGAAACACCATATATTTT. As protein: CASSPQGSGAGNTIYF.

The table lists this clone with a count of one. The rearrangement links TRBV4-3 to TRBJ2-6; D gene ambiguous. Between the trimmed V and J ends, which lost 0 bases and 4 bases, there was a span of 7 bases. The germline V gene encodes CDR1 LGHNA and CDR2 YSLEER. This CDR3 has 15 residues. The CDR3 DNA reads TGCGCCAGCAGCCAAGAAGTGGCCGGGGCCAACGTCCTGACTTTC. Protein product: CASSQEVAGANVLTF.

The chain employs TRBV7-2 and TRBJ1-5; 9 bases are shared with TRBD1. Germline V gene data show CDR1 as SGHTA and CDR2 as FQGNSA. This CDR3 has 16 amino acids. With 1 base clipped from V and 5 bases from J, the junction kept 6 bases outside the gene matches. The chain's CDR3 is CASSLGGGQGYQPQHF. In DNA form, the CDR3 reads TGTGCCAGCAGCTTAGGGGGGGGACAGGGATATCAGCCCCAGCATTTT. The complete variable domain, with remaining parts taken from reference TRBV7-2 and TRBJ1-5, reads GAGVSQSPSNKVTEKGKDVELRCDPISGHTALYWYRQSLGQGLEFLIYFQGNSAPDKSGLPSDRFSAERTGGSVSTLTIQRTQQEDSAVYLCASSLGGGQGYQPQHFGDGTRLSIL.

The V and J genes are TRBV30 and TRBJ1-5; D possibly corresponds to TRBD1 (5 bases). V was trimmed by 0 bases and J by 16 bases, leaving 13 bases between them. Germline CDR1 reads GTSNPN; CDR2 reads SVGIG (reference sequence). The CDR3 sequence is 11 residues long. Here the CDR3 DNA reads TGTGCCTGGAGTGTAGGGGCACAGGCACATTTT. Its translation is CAWSVGAQAHF.